This entry is about one TCR beta chain. The germline V gene encodes CDR1 MNHEY and CDR2 SVGAGI. This CDR3 is 11 amino acids long. The V and J ends lost 4 bases and 6 bases respectively, with 7 bases between them. Only cases whose brain tissue showed the highest T cell transcript signatures were sequenced. The data originate from a study of brain T cells in children with intractable seizures. Sequenced by immunoSEQ multiplex PCR; TCRdb stores in-frame clones only, minus some. The sample lists tens of thousands of clones; 85% to 95% were seen once. The specimen comprised peripheral blood, sampled at surgery. The chain recombines TRBV6-5 with TRBJ2-7; D is uncertain. The sequence derives from a boy in the first two years of life with tuberous sclerosis and intractable seizures. CDR3 amino acids: CASSSASEQYF. For the CDR3, the DNA is TGTGCCAGCAGTTCGGCTTCCGAGCAGTACTTC.